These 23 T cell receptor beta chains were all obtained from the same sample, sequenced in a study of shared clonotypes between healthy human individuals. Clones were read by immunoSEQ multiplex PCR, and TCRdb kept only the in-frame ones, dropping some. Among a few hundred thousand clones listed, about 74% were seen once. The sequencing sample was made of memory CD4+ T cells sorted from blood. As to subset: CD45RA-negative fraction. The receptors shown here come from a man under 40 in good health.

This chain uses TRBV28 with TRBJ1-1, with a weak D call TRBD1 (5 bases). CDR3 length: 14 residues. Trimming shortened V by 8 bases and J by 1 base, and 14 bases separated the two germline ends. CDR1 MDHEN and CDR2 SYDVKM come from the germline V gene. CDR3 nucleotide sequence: TGTGCCAGCCGCGGGGCCGCCAAGAACACTGAAGCTTTCTTT. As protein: CASRGAAKNTEAFF.

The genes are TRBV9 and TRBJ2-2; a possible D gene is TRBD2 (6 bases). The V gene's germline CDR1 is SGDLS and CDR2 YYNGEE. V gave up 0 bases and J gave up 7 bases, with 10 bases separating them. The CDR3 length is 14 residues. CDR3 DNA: TGTGCCAGCAGCGTAGTGGGGGAGGACGGGGAGCTGTTTTTT. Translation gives CASSVVGEDGELFF. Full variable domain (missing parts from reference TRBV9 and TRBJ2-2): DSGVTQTPKHLITATGQRVTLRCSPRSGDLSVYWYQQSLDQGLQFLIQYYNGEERAKGNILERFSAQQFPDLHSELNLSSLELGDSALYFCASSVVGEDGELFFGEGSRLTVL.

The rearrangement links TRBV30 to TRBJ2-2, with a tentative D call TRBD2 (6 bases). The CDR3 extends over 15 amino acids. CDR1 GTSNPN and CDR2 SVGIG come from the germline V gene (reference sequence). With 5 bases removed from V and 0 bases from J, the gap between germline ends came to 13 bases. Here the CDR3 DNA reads TGTGCCTGGGGGCGGGGTGTCGCGAACACCGGGGAGCTGTTTTTT. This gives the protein CAWGRGVANTGELFF.

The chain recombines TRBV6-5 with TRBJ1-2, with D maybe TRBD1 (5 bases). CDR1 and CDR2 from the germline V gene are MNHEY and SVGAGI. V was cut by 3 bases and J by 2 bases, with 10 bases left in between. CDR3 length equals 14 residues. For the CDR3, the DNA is TGTGCCAGCAGTTATGTAGGGACCAACTATGGCTACACCTTC. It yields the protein CASSYVGTNYGYTF.

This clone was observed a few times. The CDR3 DNA reads TGTGCCATCGGCGACTCGCGTTCCTACGAGCAGTACTTC. Its translation: CAIGDSRSYEQYF. The chain recombines TRBV10-3 with TRBJ2-7; D call uncertain. The germline gives CDR1 ENHRY, CDR2 SYGVKD. Trimming removed 8 bases at V and 1 base at J, with 12 bases between. The CDR3 covers 13 residues.

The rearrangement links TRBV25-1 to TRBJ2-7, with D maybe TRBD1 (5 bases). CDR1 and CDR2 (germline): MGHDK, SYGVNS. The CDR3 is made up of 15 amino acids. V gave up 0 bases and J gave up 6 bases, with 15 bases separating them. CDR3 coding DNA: TGTGCCAGCAGTGAATACGGCAGGGATACGACCGAGCAGTACTTC. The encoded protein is CASSEYGRDTTEQYF.

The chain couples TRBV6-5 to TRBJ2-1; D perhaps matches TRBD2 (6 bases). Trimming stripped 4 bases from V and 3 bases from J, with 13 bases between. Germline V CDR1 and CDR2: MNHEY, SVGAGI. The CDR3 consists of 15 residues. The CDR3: CASSLRDPIYNEQFF. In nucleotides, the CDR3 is TGTGCCAGCAGTTTGCGGGATCCTATCTACAATGAGCAGTTCTTC.

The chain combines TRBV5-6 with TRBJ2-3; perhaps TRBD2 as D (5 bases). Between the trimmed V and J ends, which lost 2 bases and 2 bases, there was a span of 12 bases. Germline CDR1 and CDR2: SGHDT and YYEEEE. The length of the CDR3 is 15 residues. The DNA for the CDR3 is TGTGCCAGCAGCTTTTCAGGAGGTTCCACAGATACGCAGTATTTT. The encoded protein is CASSFSGGSTDTQYF.

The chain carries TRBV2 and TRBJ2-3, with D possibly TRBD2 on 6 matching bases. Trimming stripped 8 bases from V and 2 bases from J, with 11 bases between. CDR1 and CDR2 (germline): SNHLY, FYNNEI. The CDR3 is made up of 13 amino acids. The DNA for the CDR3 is TGTGCCAGCTCTGGGGGGATCACAGATACGCAGTATTTT. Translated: CASSGGITDTQYF.

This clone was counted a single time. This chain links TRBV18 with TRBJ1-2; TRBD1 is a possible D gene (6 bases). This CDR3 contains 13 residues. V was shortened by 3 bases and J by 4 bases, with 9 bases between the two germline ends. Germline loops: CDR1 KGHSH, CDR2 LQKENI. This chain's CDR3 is CASSPDSTYGYTF. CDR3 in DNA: TGTGCCAGCTCACCGGACAGCACCTATGGCTACACCTTC.

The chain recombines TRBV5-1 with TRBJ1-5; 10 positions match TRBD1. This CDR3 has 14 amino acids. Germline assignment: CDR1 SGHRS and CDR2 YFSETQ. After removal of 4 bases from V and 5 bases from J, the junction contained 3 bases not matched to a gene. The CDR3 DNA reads TGCGCCAGCAGCCGCGGACAGGGGGATCAGCCCCAGCATTTT. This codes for CASSRGQGDQPQHF.

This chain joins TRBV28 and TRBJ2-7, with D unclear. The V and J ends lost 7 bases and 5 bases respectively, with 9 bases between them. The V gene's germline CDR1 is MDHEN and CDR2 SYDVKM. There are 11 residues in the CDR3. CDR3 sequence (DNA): TGTGCCAGCACCAACTTCAACGAGCAGTACTTC. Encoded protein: CASTNFNEQYF.

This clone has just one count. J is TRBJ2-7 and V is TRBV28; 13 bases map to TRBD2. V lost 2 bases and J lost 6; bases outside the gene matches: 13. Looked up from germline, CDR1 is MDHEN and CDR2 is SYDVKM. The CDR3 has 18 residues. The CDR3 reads CASSLGQGLAGTGGEQYF. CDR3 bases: TGTGCCAGCAGTTTAGGTCAGGGACTAGCGGGGACTGGAGGCGAGCAGTACTTC.

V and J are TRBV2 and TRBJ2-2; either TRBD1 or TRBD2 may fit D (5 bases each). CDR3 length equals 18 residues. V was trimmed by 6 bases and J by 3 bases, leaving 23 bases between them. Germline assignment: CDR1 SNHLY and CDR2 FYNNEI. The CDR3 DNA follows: TGTGCCAGCAGGATGAAGGGTGTGGGGCGGGTGGACACCGGGGAGCTGTTTTTT. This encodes CASRMKGVGRVDTGELFF.

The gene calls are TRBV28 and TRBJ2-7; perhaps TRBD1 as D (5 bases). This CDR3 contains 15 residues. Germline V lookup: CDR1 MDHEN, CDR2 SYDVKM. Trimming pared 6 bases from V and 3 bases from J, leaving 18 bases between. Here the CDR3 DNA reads TGTGCCAGCAGCCCAACCCAGGGATGGGGCTACGAGCAGTACTTC. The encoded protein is CASSPTQGWGYEQYF.

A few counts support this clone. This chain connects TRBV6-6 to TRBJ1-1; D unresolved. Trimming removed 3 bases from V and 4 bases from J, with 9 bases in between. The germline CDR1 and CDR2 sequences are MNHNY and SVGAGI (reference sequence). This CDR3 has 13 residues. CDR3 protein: CASSYMGSTEAFF. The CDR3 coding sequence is TGTGCCAGCAGTTATATGGGGTCCACTGAAGCTTTCTTT.

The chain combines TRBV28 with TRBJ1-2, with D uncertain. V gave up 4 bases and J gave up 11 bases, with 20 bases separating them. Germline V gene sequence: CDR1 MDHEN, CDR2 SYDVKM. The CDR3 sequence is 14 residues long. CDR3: CASSSAGQARVYTF. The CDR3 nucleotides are TGTGCCAGCAGTTCGGCCGGGCAGGCCAGAGTTTACACCTTC.

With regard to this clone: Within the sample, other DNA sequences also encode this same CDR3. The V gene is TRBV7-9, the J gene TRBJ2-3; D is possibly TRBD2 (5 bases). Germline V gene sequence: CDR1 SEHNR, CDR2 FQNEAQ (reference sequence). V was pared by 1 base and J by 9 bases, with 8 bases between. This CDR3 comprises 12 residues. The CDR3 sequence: CASSLVGGTQYF. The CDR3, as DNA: TGTGCCAGCAGCTTAGTCGGAGGCACGCAGTATTTT.

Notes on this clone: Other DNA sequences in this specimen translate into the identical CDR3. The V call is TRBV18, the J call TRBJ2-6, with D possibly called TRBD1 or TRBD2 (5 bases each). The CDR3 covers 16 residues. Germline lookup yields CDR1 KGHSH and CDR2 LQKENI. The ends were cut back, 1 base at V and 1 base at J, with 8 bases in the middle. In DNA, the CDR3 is TGTGCCAGCTCACCACGGGGGAGTTCTGGGGCCAACGTCCTGACTTTC. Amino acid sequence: CASSPRGSSGANVLTF.

The CDR3 nucleotides read TGTGCCAGCAGCTTAAATCCGGGTCCCAACACTGAAGCTTTCTTT. It codes for CASSLNPGPNTEAFF. The J gene is TRBJ1-1, the V gene TRBV11-3; D unclear. The CDR3 runs to 15 residues. V was clipped by 2 bases and J by 2 bases, with 12 bases between them. The V gene's germline CDR1 is SGHNT and CDR2 YENEEA.

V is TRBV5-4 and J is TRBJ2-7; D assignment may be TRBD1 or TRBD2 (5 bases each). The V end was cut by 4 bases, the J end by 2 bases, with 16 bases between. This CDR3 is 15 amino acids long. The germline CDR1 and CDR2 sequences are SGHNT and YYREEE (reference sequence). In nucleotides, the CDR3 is TGTGCCAGCAGCACCCGGGACCGCTCGGCCTACGAGCAGTACTTC. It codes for CASSTRDRSAYEQYF.

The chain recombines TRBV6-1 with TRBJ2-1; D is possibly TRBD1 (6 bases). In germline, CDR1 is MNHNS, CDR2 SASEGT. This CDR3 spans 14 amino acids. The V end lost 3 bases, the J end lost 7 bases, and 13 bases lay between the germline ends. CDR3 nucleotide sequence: TGTGCCAGCAGTGACGGTTACAGGGCGAATGAGCAGTTCTTC. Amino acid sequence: CASSDGYRANEQFF.

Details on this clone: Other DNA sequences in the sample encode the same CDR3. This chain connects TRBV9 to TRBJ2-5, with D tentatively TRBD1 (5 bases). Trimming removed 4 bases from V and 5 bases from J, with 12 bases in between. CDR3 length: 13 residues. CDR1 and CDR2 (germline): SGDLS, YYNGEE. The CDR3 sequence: CASSPQGFETQYF. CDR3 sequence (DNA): TGTGCCAGCAGCCCCCAGGGATTCGAGACCCAGTACTTC.